The entry that follows covers one T cell receptor beta chain sequence. Assay: immunoSEQ multiplex PCR; the TCRdb copy retains only in-frame clones and omits some. The sample lists 80,000 to 100,000 clones, roughly 89% occurring once. V lost 5 bases to trimming and J lost 4 bases; unmatched junction nucleotides: 7. The CDR3 is made up of 14 amino acids. The germline gives CDR1 LNHDA, CDR2 SQIVND (reference sequence). The data belong to a study of control samples from healthy donors and cancer patients. The genes are TRBV19 and TRBJ2-7, with TRBD1 matching over 8 bases. Sequenced input: blood. The receptor was isolated from a human donor in good health. The donor label of this sample is uncertain. In nucleotides, the CDR3 is TGTGCCAGTAGTCCGAAGGGACAGGATTACGAGCAGTACTTC. Translated: CASSPKGQDYEQYF. The complete variable domain, with remaining parts taken from reference TRBV19 and TRBJ2-7, reads DGGITQSPKYLFRKEGQNVTLSCEQNLNHDAMYWYRQDPGQGLRLIYYSQIVNDFQKGDIAEGYSVSREKKESFPLTVTSAQKNPTAFYLCASSPKGQDYEQYFGPGTRLTVT.